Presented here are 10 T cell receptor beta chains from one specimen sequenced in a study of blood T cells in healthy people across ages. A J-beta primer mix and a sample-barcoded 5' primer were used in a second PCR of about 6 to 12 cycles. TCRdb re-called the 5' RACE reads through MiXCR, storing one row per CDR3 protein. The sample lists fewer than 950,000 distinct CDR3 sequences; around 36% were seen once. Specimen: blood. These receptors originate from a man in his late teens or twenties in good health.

CDR3 coding DNA: TGCGCCAGCAGCCCCGTCGGTGGTACGGAATCTGGAAACACCATATATTTT. It codes for CASSPVGGTESGNTIYF. This chain links TRBV5-1 with TRBJ1-3; D is unresolved. The germline gives CDR1 SGHRS, CDR2 YFSETQ. Trimming removed 4 bases at V and 1 base at J, with 18 bases between. The CDR3 totals 17 residues. Complete variable domain (other parts from reference TRBV5-1 and TRBJ1-3): KAGVTQTPRYLIKTRGQQVTLSCSPISGHRSVSWYQQTPGQGLQFLFEYFSETQRNKGNFPGRFSGRQFSNSRSEMNVSTLELGDSALYLCASSPVGGTESGNTIYFGEGSWLTVV.

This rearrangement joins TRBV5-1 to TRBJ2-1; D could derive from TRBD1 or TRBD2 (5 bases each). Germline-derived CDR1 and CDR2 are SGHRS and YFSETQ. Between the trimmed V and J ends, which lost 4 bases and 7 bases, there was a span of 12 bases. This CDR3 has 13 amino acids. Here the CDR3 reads CASSPDWGNEQFF. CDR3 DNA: TGCGCCAGCAGCCCGGATTGGGGGAATGAGCAGTTCTTC.

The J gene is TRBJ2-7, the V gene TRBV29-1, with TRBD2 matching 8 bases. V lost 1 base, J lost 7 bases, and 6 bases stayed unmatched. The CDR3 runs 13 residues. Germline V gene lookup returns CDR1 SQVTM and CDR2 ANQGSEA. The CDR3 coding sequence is TGCAGCGTTGAAGTATCGGGGGGGGATGAGCAGTACTTC. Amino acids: CSVEVSGGDEQYF.

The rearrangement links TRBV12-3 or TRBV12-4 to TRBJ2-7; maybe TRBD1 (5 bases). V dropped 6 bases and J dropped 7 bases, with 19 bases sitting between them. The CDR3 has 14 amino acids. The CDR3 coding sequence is TGTGCCAGCAGCTGGACCCAGGGCCCGTATGAGCAGTACTTC. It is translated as CASSWTQGPYEQYF.

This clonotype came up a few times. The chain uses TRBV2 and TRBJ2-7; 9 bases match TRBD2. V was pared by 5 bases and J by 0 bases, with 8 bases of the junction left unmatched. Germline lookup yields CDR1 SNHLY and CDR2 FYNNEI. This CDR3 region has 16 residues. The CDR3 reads CASSTRSSGISYEQYF. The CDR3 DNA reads TGTGCCAGCAGTACTAGGTCTAGCGGGATCTCCTACGAGCAGTACTTC.

Written as DNA, the CDR3 is TGTGCCAGCAGCCCCCGACAGGGGTTGTTCGACGAGCAGTACTTC. Amino acids: CASSPRQGLFDEQYF. The gene calls are TRBV7-2 and TRBJ2-7, with TRBD1 matching 8 bases. V was clipped by 5 bases and J by 5 bases; unmatched bases: 11. The CDR3 has 15 amino acids. Germline V CDR1 and CDR2: SGHTA, FQGNSA.

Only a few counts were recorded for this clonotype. The CDR3 is CASRHRQNSNQPQHF. CDR3 in DNA: TGTGCCAGCAGACACCGACAGAATAGCAATCAGCCCCAGCATTTT. V and J are TRBV6-5 and TRBJ1-5, with D possibly TRBD1 on 5 matching bases. Germline CDR1 and CDR2: MNHEY and SVGAGI. The CDR3 totals 15 residues. V lost 6 bases and J 0 bases, leaving 12 bases between the germline ends.

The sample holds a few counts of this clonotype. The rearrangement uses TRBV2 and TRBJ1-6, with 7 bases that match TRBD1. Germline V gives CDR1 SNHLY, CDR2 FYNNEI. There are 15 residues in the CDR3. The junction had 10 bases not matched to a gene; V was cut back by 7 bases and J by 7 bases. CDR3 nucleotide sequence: TGTGCCAGCACCGTGTTGACAGGGACAAATTCACCCCTCCACTTT. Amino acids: CASTVLTGTNSPLHF.

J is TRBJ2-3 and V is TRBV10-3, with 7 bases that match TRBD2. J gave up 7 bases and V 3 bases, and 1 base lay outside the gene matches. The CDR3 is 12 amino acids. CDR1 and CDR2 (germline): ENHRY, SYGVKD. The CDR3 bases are TGTGCCATCAGTGACGGGAGGAATACGCAGTATTTT. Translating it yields CAISDGRNTQYF.

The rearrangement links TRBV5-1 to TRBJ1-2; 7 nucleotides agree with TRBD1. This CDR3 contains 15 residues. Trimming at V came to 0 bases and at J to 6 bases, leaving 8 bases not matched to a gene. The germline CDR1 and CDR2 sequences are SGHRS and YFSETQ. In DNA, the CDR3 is TGCGCCAGCAGCTTGGATGGGGGCAGGGGGAATGGCTACACCTTC. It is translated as CASSLDGGRGNGYTF. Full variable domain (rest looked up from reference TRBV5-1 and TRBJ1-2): KAGVTQTPRYLIKTRGQQVTLSCSPISGHRSVSWYQQTPGQGLQFLFEYFSETQRNKGNFPGRFSGRQFSNSRSEMNVSTLELGDSALYLCASSLDGGRGNGYTFGSGTRLTVV.